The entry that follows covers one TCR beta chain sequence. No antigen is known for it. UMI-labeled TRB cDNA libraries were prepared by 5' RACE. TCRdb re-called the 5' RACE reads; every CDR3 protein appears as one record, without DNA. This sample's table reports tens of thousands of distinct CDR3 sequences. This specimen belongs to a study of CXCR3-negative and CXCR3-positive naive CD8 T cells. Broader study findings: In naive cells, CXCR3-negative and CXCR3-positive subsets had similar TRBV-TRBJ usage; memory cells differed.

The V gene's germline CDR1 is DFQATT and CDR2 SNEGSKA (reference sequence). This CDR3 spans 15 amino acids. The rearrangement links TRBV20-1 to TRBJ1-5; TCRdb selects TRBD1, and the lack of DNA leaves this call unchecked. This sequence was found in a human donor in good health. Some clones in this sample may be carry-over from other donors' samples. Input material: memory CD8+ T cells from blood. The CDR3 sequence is CSARDPGALGQPQHF.